The 26 T cell receptor beta chains listed next were all sequenced from one sample in a study of T cells in localized non-small cell lung cancer. Data came from immunoSEQ multiplex PCR; TCRdb stores just in-frame clones and leaves some out. The top ten hold approximately 5% of the sample, which has roughly 25,000 clones, approximately 84% seen once. The starting material was peripheral blood, obtained before any cancer treatment. The source is a male donor aged 60 or older with stage II squamous cell lung carcinoma.

This clone has more than one count but fewer than ten. The V and J genes are TRBV21-1 and TRBJ2-3; the DNA was not used to check the table's D call, TRBD1. TRBV21-1 has pseudogene status. The CDR3 totals 16 residues. CDR3 amino acids: CASSQGQGIGTDTQYF. The CDR3 region has the DNA TGTGCCAGCAGTCAGGGACAGGGGATCGGCACAGATACGCAGTATTTT.

The chain is built from TRBV6-6 and TRBJ2-7; 8 nucleotides align to TRBD2. Germline CDR1 reads MNHNY; CDR2 reads SVGAGI (reference sequence). Unmatched junction bases numbered 10, after V lost 6 bases and J lost 6 bases. The CDR3 is made up of 14 amino acids. The chain's CDR3 is CASSPRGGQGEQYF. CDR3 in DNA: TGTGCCAGCAGCCCACGGGGGGGCCAGGGCGAGCAGTACTTC.

The CDR3 DNA reads TGTGCCAGCAGTGAAGGATGGGCTGGGGCCAACGTCCTGACTTTC. Translating gives CASSEGWAGANVLTF. V gene TRBV6-1 combines with J gene TRBJ2-6; D is uncertain. With 1 base removed from V and 2 bases from J, the gap between germline ends came to 6 bases. This CDR3 contains 15 residues. Germline V CDR1 and CDR2: MNHNS, SASEGT.

The chain joins TRBV7-8 to TRBJ1-1, with a tentative D call TRBD1 (5 bases). The V gene's germline CDR1 is SGHVS and CDR2 FQNEAQ. Trimming took off 5 bases at V and 4 bases at J, with 17 bases between the two ends. The CDR3 sequence is 15 residues long. The CDR3 bases are TGTGCCAGCAGCCCCGGGTATAGGGACGTCACTGAAGCTTTCTTT. Translation: CASSPGYRDVTEAFF.

A note on this clone: Other nucleotide sequences in the sample specify the same CDR3. This chain joins TRBV11-2 and TRBJ1-6, with a possible D match to TRBD1 (5 bases). The germline CDR1 and CDR2 sequences are SGHAT and FQNNGV. CDR3 length equals 17 residues. The ends were cut back, 5 bases at V and 8 bases at J, with 22 bases in the middle. CDR3 sequence: CASSPTSGTVRDSPLHF. Written as DNA, the CDR3 is TGTGCCAGCAGCCCGACTTCCGGGACGGTCAGGGATTCACCCCTCCACTTT.

This clone showed up just a few times. V usage is TRBV6-6 and J usage is TRBJ2-3, with D perhaps TRBD2 (7 bases). Trimming took 0 bases from V and 5 from J, leaving 12 bases between them. From germline, CDR1 is MNHNY and CDR2 SVGAGI (reference sequence). The CDR3 runs 15 residues. The CDR3 protein is CASSYSGGLKDTQYF. The CDR3 DNA follows: TGTGCCAGCAGTTACTCGGGGGGGCTTAAAGATACGCAGTATTTT.

In the case of this clone: A much larger clone differs from this one at a single base, so this may be a read error. The sample contains more than one DNA sequence encoding this CDR3. The chain combines TRBV19 with TRBJ2-2; no clear D. This CDR3 has 13 amino acids. Germline V lookup: CDR1 LNHDA, CDR2 SQIVND (reference sequence). V was clipped by 2 bases and J by 1 base, with 2 bases between them. CDR3 amino acids: CASSIQNTGELFF. The CDR3 DNA reads TGTGCCAGTAGTATACAGAACACCGGGGAGCTGTTTTTT.

This clone showed up just once. The V and J genes are TRBV10-3 and TRBJ1-2, with 12 bases fitting TRBD1. Germline CDR1 reads ENHRY; CDR2 reads SYGVKD. The CDR3 is made up of 17 amino acids. V shed 3 bases, J shed 8 bases, and the junction held 13 bases outside the gene matches. The CDR3: CAISDTSGTGGAGGYTF. DNA for the CDR3: TGTGCCATCAGTGACACCTCCGGGACAGGGGGCGCCGGGGGCTACACCTTC.

This clone has just a few counts. The genes are TRBV7-9 and TRBJ1-4; D perhaps matches TRBD1 (6 bases). Germline V CDR1 and CDR2: SEHNR, FQNEAQ (reference sequence). This CDR3 region has 15 residues. V lost 5 bases, J lost 1 base, and 11 bases lay in between. CDR3 loop: CASSVRGITNEKLFF. CDR3 sequence (DNA): TGTGCCAGCAGCGTCAGGGGAATAACTAATGAAAAACTGTTTTTT. The full variable domain, rest sourced from reference TRBV7-9 and TRBJ1-4, is DTGVSQNPRHKITKRGQNVTFRCDPISEHNRLYWYRQTLGQGPEFLTYFQNEAQLEKSRLLSDRFSAERPKGSFSTLEIQRTEQGDSAMYLCASSVRGITNEKLFFGSGTQLSVL.

This chain joins TRBV19 and TRBJ1-5; a weak D match, TRBD1 (5 bases). Germline V gene data show CDR1 as LNHDA and CDR2 as SQIVND (reference sequence). Trimming stripped 0 bases from V and 3 bases from J, with 15 bases between. The CDR3 length is 17 residues. The CDR3 region is CASSIDLKWGTNQPQHF. CDR3 DNA: TGTGCCAGTAGTATAGATCTTAAGTGGGGGACCAATCAGCCCCAGCATTTT. The full variable domain, with the rest looked up from reference TRBV19 and TRBJ1-5, is DGGITQSPKYLFRKEGQNVTLSCEQNLNHDAMYWYRQDPGQGLRLIYYSQIVNDFQKGDIAEGYSVSREKKESFPLTVTSAQKNPTAFYLCASSIDLKWGTNQPQHFGDGTRLSIL.

This chain joins TRBV28 and TRBJ2-7; TRBD2 matches 8 bases. Germline V lookup: CDR1 MDHEN, CDR2 SYDVKM. V lost 7 bases, J lost 4 bases, and 18 bases stayed unmatched. The CDR3 runs to 17 residues. DNA of the CDR3: TGTGCCAGCACATCCAGGAAAGCGAGCGGGAGAAGGTACGAGCAGTACTTC. Encoded protein: CASTSRKASGRRYEQYF.

This chain joins TRBV18 and TRBJ1-1, with D maybe TRBD1 (5 bases). The V gene lost 1 base and the J gene lost 3 bases, with 9 bases spanning the gap. CDR3 length: 14 residues. Germline V gene sequence: CDR1 KGHSH, CDR2 LQKENI. The CDR3, as DNA: TGTGCCAGCTCACCACTCCAGGGCGACACTGAAGCTTTCTTT. Translated, it gives CASSPLQGDTEAFF.

The V and J genes are TRBV7-9 and TRBJ1-3, with TRBD1 as a possible D gene (6 bases). Trimming removed 5 bases from V and 1 base from J, with 9 bases in between. Germline V gene data show CDR1 as SEHNR and CDR2 as FQNEAQ (reference sequence). The CDR3 has 14 residues. CDR3: CASSRTGSGNTIYF. In DNA, the CDR3 is TGTGCCAGCAGCCGCACAGGGTCTGGAAACACCATATATTTT. The full variable domain, in which reference TRBV7-9 and TRBJ1-3 provide the parts outside the CDR3, is DTGVSQNPRHKITKRGQNVTFRCDPISEHNRLYWYRQTLGQGPEFLTYFQNEAQLEKSRLLSDRFSAERPKGSFSTLEIQRTEQGDSAMYLCASSRTGSGNTIYFGEGSWLTVV.

The rearrangement links TRBV18 to TRBJ1-1; D unclear. V was trimmed by 5 bases and J by 2 bases, leaving 9 bases between them. In germline, CDR1 is KGHSH, CDR2 LQKENI. The CDR3 covers 13 residues. The CDR3 DNA reads TGTGCCAGCTCATCCAAGACAAACACTGAAGCTTTCTTT. Amino acid sequence: CASSSKTNTEAFF.

The V call is TRBV7-9, the J call TRBJ1-1, with a tentative D call TRBD1 (5 bases). Germline assignment: CDR1 SEHNR and CDR2 FQNEAQ (reference sequence). The CDR3 covers 12 residues. V lost 5 bases, J lost 8 bases, and 12 bases lay in between. CDR3 sequence reads: CASSPGAGEAFF. In nucleotides, the CDR3 is TGTGCCAGCAGCCCCGGGGCCGGGGAAGCTTTCTTT. Full variable domain (rest looked up from reference TRBV7-9 and TRBJ1-1): DTGVSQNPRHKITKRGQNVTFRCDPISEHNRLYWYRQTLGQGPEFLTYFQNEAQLEKSRLLSDRFSAERPKGSFSTLEIQRTEQGDSAMYLCASSPGAGEAFFGQGTRLTVV.

V usage is TRBV25-1 and J usage is TRBJ2-7, with 7 nucleotides matching TRBD2. The CDR3 covers 13 residues. Germline V gene data show CDR1 as MGHDK and CDR2 as SYGVNS. V trimming: 8 bases; J trimming: 2 bases; junction bases outside the gene matches: 6. In nucleotides, the CDR3 is TGTGCCAGCGGGGGGGGGATTCCCTACGAGCAGTACTTC. Protein sequence: CASGGGIPYEQYF.

The rearrangement links TRBV5-5 to TRBJ2-3; D is perhaps TRBD1 (5 bases). This CDR3 spans 15 amino acids. V lost 0 bases and J 0 bases, leaving 8 bases between the germline ends. The germline gives CDR1 SGHKS, CDR2 YYEKEE (reference sequence). In DNA, the CDR3 is TGTGCCAGCAGCTTGGAGGACATCAGCACAGATACGCAGTATTTT. Amino acid sequence: CASSLEDISTDTQYF.

V and J are TRBV18 and TRBJ1-2; TRBD1 is a possible D gene (6 bases). There are 13 residues in the CDR3. Germline CDR1 is KGHSH and CDR2 is LQKENI. V gave up 2 bases and J gave up 8 bases, with 12 bases separating them. The DNA of the CDR3 is TGTGCCAGCTCACCAGGGCAGGGGCGCGGCTACACCTTC. Translation gives CASSPGQGRGYTF.

V is TRBV9 and J is TRBJ2-2, with D perhaps assigned TRBD1 or TRBD2 (5 bases each). V lost 4 bases, J lost 4 bases, and 17 bases lay in between. CDR3 size: 16 residues. CDR1 is SGDLS, CDR2 YYNGEE, per germline. CDR3 in DNA: TGTGCCAGCAGCTCCCTTGGCAGGGAGAGCACCGGGGAGCTGTTTTTT. Translation gives CASSSLGRESTGELFF.

The V gene is TRBV4-2, the J gene TRBJ1-1; no firm D call. Trimming shortened V by 0 bases and J by 12 bases, and 14 bases separated the two germline ends. CDR1 is LGHNA, CDR2 YNFKEQ, per germline. The CDR3 is 13 residues long. CDR3: CASSQDQWARPFF. The CDR3 DNA follows: TGTGCCAGCAGCCAAGATCAGTGGGCGAGACCTTTCTTT.

The chain joins TRBV28 to TRBJ2-1; no reliable D call. Germline CDR1 MDHEN, CDR2 SYDVKM. The CDR3 sequence is 14 residues long. The ends were cut back, 4 bases at V and 9 bases at J, with 16 bases in the middle. CDR3 protein: CASSSIQPGGEQFF. The CDR3 coding sequence is TGTGCCAGCAGTTCGATACAGCCGGGTGGTGAGCAGTTCTTC.

The CDR3 reads CCPGAGQPQHF. CDR3 in DNA: TGTTGTCCGGGGGCGGGTCAGCCCCAGCATTTT. The V call is TRBV21-1, the J call TRBJ1-5. TRBV21-1 is annotated as a pseudogene. This CDR3 comprises 11 residues.

This clone was counted once. The rearrangement uses TRBV7-2 and TRBJ1-4, with a possible D match to TRBD1 (6 bases). From germline, CDR1 is SGHTA and CDR2 FQGNSA. Trimming left V 6 bases short and J 7 bases short, with 21 bases between. The CDR3 consists of 16 residues. The CDR3 loop reads CASRPVQGRGSEKLFF. In DNA form, the CDR3 reads TGTGCCAGCAGACCGGTACAGGGTAGGGGCAGTGAAAAACTGTTTTTT.

V gene TRBV9 combines with J gene TRBJ1-1; the D gene is possibly TRBD1 (5 bases). From germline, CDR1 is SGDLS and CDR2 YYNGEE. The CDR3 is made up of 16 amino acids. V lost 3 bases to trimming and J lost 1 base, with 16 bases between them. CDR3 residues: CASSARDGLPNTEAFF. CDR3 nucleotides: TGTGCCAGCAGCGCCCGGGACGGTCTACCGAACACTGAAGCTTTCTTT.

This clone appeared once. V usage is TRBV5-1 and J usage is TRBJ1-1; D is perhaps TRBD1 (5 bases). The CDR3 consists of 13 residues. Germline V gene data show CDR1 as SGHRS and CDR2 as YFSETQ. V dropped 4 bases and J dropped 0 bases, with 7 bases sitting between them. The chain's CDR3 is CASSGGLNTEAFF. In DNA form, the CDR3 reads TGCGCCAGCAGCGGGGGACTGAACACTGAAGCTTTCTTT.

Written as DNA, the CDR3 is TGTGCCAGCAGCAACAGGGGTACCCAGCGAAAACTGTTTTTT. This codes for CASSNRGTQRKLFF. J is TRBJ1-4 and V is TRBV27; 7 bases match TRBD1. This CDR3 region has 14 residues. CDR1 and CDR2 from the germline V gene are MNHEY and SMNVEV (reference sequence). With V trimmed by 6 bases and J by 10 bases, 11 bases remained unmatched.